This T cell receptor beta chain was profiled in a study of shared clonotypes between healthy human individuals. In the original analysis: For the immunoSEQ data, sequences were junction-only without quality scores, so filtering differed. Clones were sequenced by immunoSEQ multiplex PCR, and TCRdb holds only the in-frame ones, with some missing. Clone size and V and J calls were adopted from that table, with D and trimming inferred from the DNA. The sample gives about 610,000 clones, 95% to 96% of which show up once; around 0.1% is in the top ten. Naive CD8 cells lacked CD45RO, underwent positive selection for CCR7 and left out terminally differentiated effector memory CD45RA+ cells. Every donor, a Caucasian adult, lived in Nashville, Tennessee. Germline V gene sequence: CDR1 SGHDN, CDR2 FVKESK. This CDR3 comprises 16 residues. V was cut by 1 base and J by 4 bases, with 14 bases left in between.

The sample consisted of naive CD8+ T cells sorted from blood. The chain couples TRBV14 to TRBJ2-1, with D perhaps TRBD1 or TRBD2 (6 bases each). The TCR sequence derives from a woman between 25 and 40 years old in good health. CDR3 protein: CASSQAHGGAYNEQFF. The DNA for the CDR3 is TGTGCCAGCAGCCAAGCCCACGGGGGCGCTTACAATGAGCAGTTCTTC.